Below are 20 T cell receptor beta chains sequenced from a single sample in a study of cytomegalovirus exposure and HLA in healthy donors. Primers included in the PCR were 60 Vbeta and 13 Jbeta primers. Profiled with immunoSEQ multiplex PCR; TCRdb holds only in-frame clones, not every one. The sample contains about 140,000 clones, around 80% of which appear only once. Sequences were obtained from PBMCs. These receptor sequences come from a middle-aged man in good health and CMV-seropositive.

In this sample, this clone turned up once. V usage is TRBV6-1 and J usage is TRBJ2-7, with 7 positions matching TRBD1. Losses at the gene ends were 2 bases for V and 0 bases for J; bases not matched to a gene: 7. This CDR3 comprises 16 residues. Germline V gene sequence: CDR1 MNHNS, CDR2 SASEGT. This CDR3 is CASSEWTGTASYEQYF. Written as DNA, the CDR3 is TGTGCCAGCAGTGAATGGACCGGGACAGCCTCCTACGAGCAGTACTTC.

The count of this clone is one. The rearrangement links TRBV5-1 to TRBJ2-5; tentative D call: TRBD1 (5 bases). The germline CDR1 and CDR2 sequences are SGHRS and YFSETQ. This CDR3 region has 15 residues. Trimming removed 5 bases from V and 5 bases from J, with 19 bases in between. CDR3 nucleotide sequence: TGCGCCAGCAGAGCCGGTGGGGCCGGGCCGGAGACCCAGTACTTC. Translating it yields CASRAGGAGPETQYF.

The gene calls are TRBV5-1 and TRBJ2-7, with 8 bases matching TRBD2. Germline V gene data show CDR1 as SGHRS and CDR2 as YFSETQ. CDR3 length equals 15 residues. The J segment lost 2 bases and the V segment lost 4 bases, leaving 8 bases of the junction unmatched. The CDR3 protein is CASSPLAVGAYEQYF. Written as DNA, the CDR3 is TGCGCCAGCAGCCCACTAGCGGTCGGCGCCTACGAGCAGTACTTC.

The V gene is TRBV4-1, the J gene TRBJ2-3, with a tentative D call TRBD2 (6 bases). This CDR3 region has 18 residues. Germline CDR1 MGHRA, CDR2 YSYEKL. V lost 4 bases to trimming and J lost 9 bases, with 29 bases between them. CDR3 coding DNA: TGCGCCAGCAGCCCCGGACGGGGATCGGGAGACCCCCAGGCGACGCAGTATTTT. Its translation: CASSPGRGSGDPQATQYF.

The CDR3 region has the DNA TGCGCCAGCAGCCCAGGGACTGGCCTGCGCGAGCAGTACTTC. It yields the protein CASSPGTGLREQYF. V is TRBV5-1 and J is TRBJ2-7, with a possible D match to TRBD2 (6 bases). CDR1 is SGHRS, CDR2 YFSETQ, per germline. The V and J ends lost 4 bases and 6 bases respectively, with 17 bases between them. This CDR3 has 14 residues.

This clone was picked up one time. The V call is TRBV18, the J call TRBJ1-2; 7 nucleotides agree with TRBD1. V lost 4 bases and J lost 4; bases outside the gene matches: 12. CDR1 and CDR2 from the germline V gene are KGHSH and LQKENI. The CDR3 is 16 residues long. The CDR3 spells CASSLLTGKVGYGYTF. The DNA for the CDR3 is TGTGCCAGCTCACTCCTGACAGGGAAAGTTGGCTATGGCTACACCTTC.

The chain is built from TRBV11-2 and TRBJ2-3, with TRBD2 identical over 7 bases. The CDR3 has 13 amino acids. Germline V gene lookup returns CDR1 SGHAT and CDR2 FQNNGV. CDR3 nucleotides: TGTGCTACGAGGGAAGCGGGGACAGATACGCAGTATTTT. Protein sequence: CATREAGTDTQYF. Full variable domain (missing parts from reference TRBV11-2 and TRBJ2-3): EAGVAQSPRYKIIEKRQSVAFWCNPISGHATLYWYQQILGQGPKLLIQFQNNGVVDDSQLPKDRFSAERLKGVDSTLKIQPAKLEDSAVYLCATREAGTDTQYFGPGTRLTVL.

The V call is TRBV6-6, the J call TRBJ2-1; D is possibly TRBD2 (6 bases). Germline V gives CDR1 MNHNY, CDR2 SVGAGI (reference sequence). The CDR3 is made up of 14 amino acids. Between the trimmed V and J ends, which lost 2 bases and 7 bases, there was a span of 12 bases. CDR3: CASSYRGRGNEQFF. The CDR3 DNA sequence: TGTGCCAGCAGTTACAGAGGCCGGGGGAATGAGCAGTTCTTC.

The V gene is TRBV5-6, the J gene TRBJ2-7, with D possibly matching TRBD2 (5 bases). Trimming stripped 5 bases from V and 7 bases from J, with 13 bases between. The CDR3 has 12 residues. Germline V gene sequence: CDR1 SGHDT, CDR2 YYEEEE. Here the CDR3 DNA reads TGTGCCAGCAGTACCACGACGGGGGAGCAGTACTTC. It is translated as CASSTTTGEQYF.

The gene calls are TRBV11-2 and TRBJ1-5; 10 bases are shared with TRBD1. The CDR3 is 15 amino acids. Germline CDR1 SGHAT, CDR2 FQNNGV. J was trimmed by 5 bases and V by 5 bases; bases with no gene match: 6. The CDR3 reads CASSVTGTGDQPQHF. CDR3 nucleotides: TGTGCCAGCAGCGTTACCGGGACAGGGGATCAGCCCCAGCATTTT.

The chain recombines TRBV14 with TRBJ1-1; D remains ambiguous. CDR3 length equals 14 residues. Germline-derived CDR1 and CDR2 are SGHDN and FVKESK. V lost 4 bases, J lost 0 bases, and 9 bases lay in between. CDR3 in DNA: TGTGCCAGCAGCCGACTGCATTTGAACACTGAAGCTTTCTTT. Its translation: CASSRLHLNTEAFF.

This CDR3 reads CATKTGVNSEAFF. Written as DNA, the CDR3 is TGTGCCACAAAGACAGGGGTTAACTCTGAAGCTTTCTTT. The V call is TRBV2, the J call TRBJ1-1, with 8 bases lining up with TRBD1. CDR1 is SNHLY and CDR2 is FYNNEI in the germline V gene. The V gene end was trimmed by 10 bases and the J gene end by 6 bases; junction bases not matched to a gene: 10. The CDR3 totals 13 residues.

This chain connects TRBV10-3 to TRBJ2-3, with a tentative D call TRBD2 (5 bases). The germline V and J ends were trimmed by 11 bases and 6 bases, with 18 bases remaining between them. Per germline, CDR1 ENHRY and CDR2 SYGVKD. The CDR3 length is 13 residues. The CDR3 reads CAPLRERSDTQYF. The CDR3 DNA reads TGTGCCCCGTTGAGGGAGAGGAGTGATACGCAGTATTTT.

CDR3 nucleotide sequence: TGTGCCAGCAGCTATAGCCAAGGAGAGACCCAGTACTTC. Translating gives CASSYSQGETQYF. V and J are TRBV5-4 and TRBJ2-5; D call uncertain. This CDR3 is built from 13 residues. CDR1 is SGHNT and CDR2 is YYREEE in the germline V gene (reference sequence). Trimming removed 3 bases at V and 4 bases at J, with 10 bases between.

V and J are TRBV7-2 and TRBJ2-1, with D tentatively TRBD2 (5 bases). This CDR3 region has 15 residues. The V and J ends lost 1 base and 3 bases respectively, with 10 bases between them. CDR1 is SGHTA and CDR2 is FQGNSA in the germline V gene. CDR3 loop: CASSLDQRSYNEQFF. The DNA for the CDR3 is TGTGCCAGCAGCTTAGACCAGCGGAGCTACAATGAGCAGTTCTTC.

This chain links TRBV6-6 with TRBJ2-1, with D tentatively TRBD2 (6 bases). Germline values: CDR1 MNHNY, CDR2 SVGAGI (reference sequence). Trimming pared 9 bases from V and 4 bases from J, leaving 10 bases between. CDR3 length: 12 residues. The CDR3, as DNA: TGTGCCAGTGGAGGGTTTTACAATGAGCAGTTCTTC. Translating it yields CASGGFYNEQFF.

A note on this clone: The junction shows a germline mismatch at one end, possibly a read error. The genes are TRBV7-7 and TRBJ2-7; 8 bases agree with TRBD2. Germline loops: CDR1 SSHAT, CDR2 FNYEAQ (reference sequence). The CDR3 contains 15 residues. The CDR3 sequence is CASSLGPGGHHEQYF. The CDR3 DNA reads TGTGCTAGCAGCTTAGGTCCGGGAGGGCACCACGAGCAGTACTTC.

V is TRBV2 and J is TRBJ1-5, with unresolved D. This CDR3 has 13 amino acids. Germline V lookup: CDR1 SNHLY, CDR2 FYNNEI. Trimming pared 1 base from V and 3 bases from J, leaving 4 bases between. The CDR3 sequence: CASSEEHNQPQHF. CDR3 sequence (DNA): TGTGCCAGCAGTGAAGAACACAATCAGCCCCAGCATTTT.

The V call is TRBV27, the J call TRBJ1-4; D unresolved. Germline loops: CDR1 MNHEY, CDR2 SMNVEV (reference sequence). The CDR3 consists of 14 residues. The V gene lost 3 bases and the J gene lost 4 bases, with 9 bases spanning the gap. For the CDR3, the DNA is TGTGCCAGCAGTTTGAGCGGGTTTAATGAAAAACTGTTTTTT. This encodes CASSLSGFNEKLFF.

The chain combines TRBV5-6 with TRBJ2-7; 12 bases align to TRBD2. Germline lookup yields CDR1 SGHDT and CDR2 YYEEEE. The V and J ends lost 3 bases and 2 bases, in that order; junction bases with no gene match: 3. The CDR3 has 15 amino acids. The chain's CDR3 is CASSYGLAGPYEQYF. CDR3 nucleotide sequence: TGTGCCAGCAGCTATGGACTAGCGGGGCCCTACGAGCAGTACTTC.